These 11 T cell receptor beta chains were all obtained from the same sample, sequenced in a study of shared T cell receptors in the human thymus. Only in-frame clones appear in the TCRdb table, and some are missing; sequencing was by immunoSEQ multiplex PCR. The table shows about 400,000 clones, with approximately 95% occurring only once. Sequenced input: thymocytes. These receptors were taken from a human donor.

V and J are TRBV25-1 and TRBJ2-7, with 7 bases matching TRBD2. This CDR3 has 12 amino acids. Trimming removed 6 bases from V and 5 bases from J; junction bases left unmatched: 4. CDR1 is MGHDK and CDR2 is SYGVNS in the germline V gene. The CDR3 DNA reads TGTGCCAGCAGCGGGAGGTCGCACGAGCAGTACTTC. Amino acid sequence: CASSGRSHEQYF.

The genes are TRBV7-6 and TRBJ2-7, with 8 bases identical to TRBD2. Trimming removed 6 bases from V and 2 bases from J; junction bases left unmatched: 30. This CDR3 is built from 22 residues. CDR1 is SGHVS and CDR2 is FNYEAQ in the germline V gene. The DNA of the CDR3 is TGTGCCAGCAGTTCATCCCAACGGTCAGTGAGGGCGTCTAGCGGGCGTACCTACGAGCAGTACTTC. Translated: CASSSSQRSVRASSGRTYEQYF.

The rearrangement links TRBV14 to TRBJ1-1; 10 nucleotides align to TRBD1. Germline lookup yields CDR1 SGHDN and CDR2 FVKESK. The CDR3 consists of 18 residues. Trimming cost V 1 base and J 1 base; bases outside gene matches: 9. The CDR3 is CASSQGQGANTENTEAFF. CDR3 DNA: TGTGCCAGCAGCCAAGGACAGGGGGCTAACACGGAGAACACTGAAGCTTTCTTT.

The chain couples TRBV29-1 to TRBJ1-2; a weak D match, TRBD1 (6 bases). This CDR3 contains 18 residues. Germline loops: CDR1 SQVTM, CDR2 ANQGSEA. V dropped 4 bases and J dropped 5 bases, with 29 bases sitting between them. Written as DNA, the CDR3 is TGCAGCGTTGTTCATCGCCGTCCTCACAGGGCCCCCAATTATGGCTACACCTTC. Encoded protein: CSVVHRRPHRAPNYGYTF. The entire variable domain, with the rest obtained from reference TRBV29-1 and TRBJ1-2, is as follows: SAVISQKPSRDICQRGTSLTIQCQVDSQVTMMFWYRQQPGQSLTLIATANQGSEATYESGFVIDKFPISRPNLTFSTLTVSNMSPEDSSIYLCSVVHRRPHRAPNYGYTFGSGTRLTVV.

The table lists this clone with a count of one. The chain is built from TRBV6-6 and TRBJ2-3, with D uncertain. Trimming stripped 8 bases from V and 0 bases from J, with 18 bases between. CDR3 length: 16 amino acids. Germline V gene sequence: CDR1 MNHNY, CDR2 SVGAGI (reference sequence). CDR3 in amino acids: CASGRLVVASTDTQYF. The CDR3 region has the DNA TGTGCCAGCGGAAGATTAGTTGTTGCTAGCACAGATACGCAGTATTTT.

The V call is TRBV6-1, the J call TRBJ2-7; D tentatively reads TRBD1 or TRBD2 (5 bases each). The germline V and J ends were trimmed by 2 bases and 2 bases, with 22 bases remaining between them. The CDR3 is 18 residues long. Germline V gene sequence: CDR1 MNHNS, CDR2 SASEGT. The CDR3 sequence: CASSEWGFGGYCAYEQYF. The DNA for the CDR3 is TGTGCCAGCAGTGAATGGGGCTTTGGGGGTTATTGTGCCTACGAGCAGTACTTC.

This clone was seen just once. V and J are TRBV27 and TRBJ2-5, with D hard to call. Germline assignment: CDR1 MNHEY and CDR2 SMNVEV (reference sequence). The CDR3 spans 15 residues. V lost 6 bases and J 2 bases, leaving 16 bases between the germline ends. Here the CDR3 DNA reads TGTGCCAGCAGGGGCGGCTGGGATCAACAAGAGACCCAGTACTTC. This sequence encodes CASRGGWDQQETQYF.

On this clone itself: The junction departs from germline at one end; a sequencing error may be responsible. V gene TRBV27 combines with J gene TRBJ2-7; maybe TRBD1 (6 bases). Germline CDR1 MNHEY, CDR2 SMNVEV (reference sequence). There are 15 residues in the CDR3. In DNA form, the CDR3 reads TGTGCCAGCAGTTTAATTGACAGGACCTCCTACGAGCAGTGCTTC. This translates into CASSLIDRTSYEQCF.

The chain recombines TRBV2 with TRBJ2-7; tentatively, D is TRBD2 (5 bases). From germline, CDR1 is SNHLY and CDR2 FYNNEI. The CDR3 sequence is 16 residues long. V shed 1 base and J shed 1 base, with 14 bases lying between them. CDR3 bases: TGTGCCAGCAGTGAAGGGACGGGAATGGTGTCCTACGAGCAGTACTTC. This sequence encodes CASSEGTGMVSYEQYF.

Only one count was recorded for this clone. The CDR3 sequence: CASRRRGEEQYF. For the CDR3, the DNA is TGTGCCAGCAGACGCCGAGGGGAGGAGCAGTACTTC. The rearrangement uses TRBV28 and TRBJ2-7, with D tentatively TRBD1 or TRBD2 (5 bases each). V was clipped by 6 bases and J by 7 bases, with 13 bases between them. The germline V gene encodes CDR1 MDHEN and CDR2 SYDVKM. CDR3 length equals 12 residues.

The gene calls are TRBV7-6 and TRBJ2-1; D may be TRBD2 (5 bases). V was trimmed by 5 bases and J by 2 bases, leaving 10 bases between them. Germline V gene lookup returns CDR1 SGHVS and CDR2 FNYEAQ. The CDR3 totals 14 residues. The CDR3 reads CASSLSGTYNEQFF. CDR3 coding DNA: TGTGCCAGCAGCCTATCGGGAACCTACAATGAGCAGTTCTTC.